The 17 T cell receptor beta chains reported below all come from one sample, sequenced in a study of blood T cell repertoires in COVID-19. Only in-frame clones appear in the TCRdb table, and some are missing; sequencing was by immunoSEQ multiplex PCR. The sample contains 180,000 or so clones, 84% of which appear only once. The sequenced material came from peripheral blood. The origin of the receptors is a woman aged 70-85 years with COVID-19, enrolled during active disease.

The J gene is TRBJ2-1, the V gene TRBV11-2, with 7 bases lining up with TRBD2. This CDR3 contains 13 residues. The germline V gene encodes CDR1 SGHAT and CDR2 FQNNGV. The V gene end was trimmed by 3 bases and the J gene end by 10 bases; junction bases not matched to a gene: 6. The CDR3 region has the DNA TGTGCCAGCAGCTTTCGACTAGCTGGAGAGCAGTTCTTC. This gives the protein CASSFRLAGEQFF.

The rearrangement joins TRBV5-1 to TRBJ2-5; TRBD1 might be the D (6 bases). The CDR3 loop spans 15 amino acids. Trimming took 0 bases from V and 3 from J, leaving 12 bases between them. Germline V gene sequence: CDR1 SGHRS, CDR2 YFSETQ. The CDR3 reads CASSLARTDEETQYF. DNA for the CDR3: TGCGCCAGCAGCTTGGCCAGGACAGACGAAGAGACCCAGTACTTC. Using reference TRBV5-1 and TRBJ2-5 for the parts outside the CDR3, the full variable domain is KAGVTQTPRYLIKTRGQQVTLSCSPISGHRSVSWYQQTPGQGLQFLFEYFSETQRNKGNFPGRFSGRQFSNSRSEMNVSTLELGDSALYLCASSLARTDEETQYFGPGTRLLVL.

This clone was picked up one time. J is TRBJ2-2 and V is TRBV6-4; 7 nucleotides agree with TRBD1. CDR3 length equals 15 residues. Germline CDR1 is MRHNA and CDR2 is SNTAGT. J was trimmed by 0 bases and V by 5 bases; bases with no gene match: 3. The chain's CDR3 is CASSRTGSNTGELFF. The CDR3 DNA is TGTGCCAGCAGTAGGACAGGATCGAACACCGGGGAGCTGTTTTTT.

The V call is TRBV2, the J call TRBJ2-1; the D gene is possibly TRBD1 (6 bases). The CDR3 covers 13 residues. The V gene's germline CDR1 is SNHLY and CDR2 FYNNEI. V lost 6 bases, J lost 9 bases, and 15 bases lay in between. The CDR3 reads CASRPTGQGEQFF. CDR3 in DNA: TGTGCCAGCAGACCTACAGGGCAGGGTGAGCAGTTCTTC.

The gene calls are TRBV5-4 and TRBJ1-4; D is uncertain. Trimming shortened V by 4 bases and J by 4 bases, and 8 bases separated the two germline ends. Germline assignment: CDR1 SGHNT and CDR2 YYREEE (reference sequence). CDR3 size: 13 residues. Here the CDR3 reads CASSGPGNEKLFF. The CDR3 DNA reads TGTGCCAGCAGCGGGCCTGGTAATGAAAAACTGTTTTTT. The variable domain in full, with the rest retrieved from reference TRBV5-4 and TRBJ1-4, is ETGVTQSPTHLIKTRGQQVTLRCSSQSGHNTVSWYQQALGQGPQFIFQYYREEENGRGNFPPRFSGLQFPNYSSELNVNALELDDSALYLCASSGPGNEKLFFGSGTQLSVL.

The chain recombines TRBV2 with TRBJ1-6, with D perhaps matching TRBD1 (6 bases). The CDR3 consists of 15 residues. CDR1 and CDR2 (germline): SNHLY, FYNNEI. V lost 2 bases to trimming and J lost 7 bases, with 12 bases between them. For the CDR3, the DNA is TGTGCCAGCAGTGAAAACAGGGCGAGGAATTCACCCCTCCACTTT. Translation gives CASSENRARNSPLHF.

The table lists this clone with a count of one. The rearrangement links TRBV7-2 to TRBJ1-2; TRBD1 matches 10 bases. Trimming cost V 5 bases and J 4 bases; bases outside gene matches: 10. Germline V gives CDR1 SGHTA, CDR2 FQGNSA. CDR3 length: 16 residues. CDR3 nucleotides: TGTGCCAGCAGCCTCGGGACAGGGGAAGGGGGCTATGGCTACACCTTC. Its protein product is CASSLGTGEGGYGYTF.

This clone showed up just a few times. V gene TRBV29-1 combines with J gene TRBJ2-3; maybe TRBD1 (6 bases). The germline gives CDR1 SQVTM, CDR2 ANQGSEA. CDR3 size: 11 residues. Trimming took off 6 bases at V and 9 bases at J, with 13 bases between the two ends. In DNA form, the CDR3 reads TGCAGCGTCGAATTCAGGGGCACGCAGTATTTT. This sequence encodes CSVEFRGTQYF.

V is TRBV6-2 or TRBV6-3 and J is TRBJ2-3; the match to TRBD1 covers 8 bases. V lost 3 bases, J lost 3 bases, and 5 bases stayed unmatched. The V gene's germline CDR1 is MNHEY and CDR2 SVGEGT. This CDR3 comprises 15 residues. The CDR3 DNA sequence: TGTGCCAGCAGTTATTACGGACAGGGAACAGATACGCAGTATTTT. Protein product: CASSYYGQGTDTQYF.

The chain links TRBV6-5 to TRBJ1-2; perhaps TRBD1 as D (6 bases). Trimming removed 5 bases at V and 7 bases at J, with 14 bases between. The V gene's germline CDR1 is MNHEY and CDR2 SVGAGI. The CDR3 runs to 13 residues. The DNA of the CDR3 is TGTGCCAGCAGTAGCGGACAGAGACGTGGCTACACCTTC. Translation gives CASSSGQRRGYTF.

V is TRBV30 and J is TRBJ1-1, with D maybe TRBD1 (5 bases). This CDR3 has 12 amino acids. V was cut by 4 bases and J by 0 bases, with 6 bases left in between. The germline gives CDR1 GTSNPN, CDR2 SVGIG (reference sequence). As DNA, the CDR3 is TGTGCCTGGACAGGGATGAACACTGAAGCTTTCTTT. Its protein is CAWTGMNTEAFF.

In the case of this clone: The junction and the germline gene differ at one end; a read error may be behind it. The chain carries TRBV6-5 and TRBJ1-1, with a tentative D call TRBD1 (6 bases). There are 12 residues in the CDR3. The germline V gene encodes CDR1 MNHEY and CDR2 SVGAGI. In DNA, the CDR3 is TGTGCCAGCAGCCGGACAGCCTTTGAAACTTTCTTT. This gives the protein CASSRTAFETFF.

The rearrangement links TRBV7-8 to TRBJ2-5; tentatively, D is TRBD1 (7 bases). V was clipped by 5 bases and J by 5 bases, with 21 bases between them. CDR1 is SGHVS, CDR2 FQNEAQ, per germline. CDR3 length equals 16 residues. The CDR3, as DNA: TGTGCCAGCAGCAATCTTCCTATCAGGGGGAGGGAGACCCAGTACTTC. This codes for CASSNLPIRGRETQYF.

This clone was observed a single time. The CDR3 nucleotides read TGTGCCTGTGTTGACAGGGGTAATTCACCCCTCCACTTT. Protein: CACVDRGNSPLHF. The chain employs TRBV30 and TRBJ1-6; 8 positions match TRBD1. Germline CDR1 is GTSNPN and CDR2 is SVGIG (reference sequence). This CDR3 has 13 amino acids. Trimming removed 6 bases from V and 6 bases from J; junction bases left unmatched: 4.

This clone was recorded only once. The V call is TRBV28, the J call TRBJ2-4; 8 bases fit TRBD1. There are 15 residues in the CDR3. CDR1 is MDHEN and CDR2 is SYDVKM in the germline V gene. With 4 bases clipped from V and 1 base from J, the junction kept 3 bases outside the gene matches. CDR3 amino acids: CASSSQGAAKNIQYF. CDR3 in DNA: TGTGCCAGCAGTTCCCAGGGGGCGGCCAAAAACATTCAGTACTTC.

This chain connects TRBV5-3 to TRBJ2-7, with a weak D call TRBD1 (6 bases). TRBV5-3 has ORF status, its function being uncertain. V was cut by 4 bases and J by 5 bases, with 16 bases left in between. The CDR3 contains 14 residues. The DNA for the CDR3 is TGTGCCAGAAGCCCGGGACGGCCAGGGGACGAGCAGTACGTC. It specifies CARSPGRPGDEQYV.

The chain is built from TRBV5-1 and TRBJ2-3; 9 bases are a match to TRBD1. Per the germline V gene, CDR1 is SGHRS and CDR2 is YFSETQ. The CDR3 spans 15 residues. V lost 4 bases, J lost 1 base, and 4 bases stayed unmatched. In DNA, the CDR3 is TGCGCCAGCAGCCCGGACAGGGGAGGCACAGATACGCAGTATTTT. Protein product: CASSPDRGGTDTQYF.